This T cell receptor (beta chain) emerged from a study of blood T cell repertoires in COVID-19. About the research overall: Samples representing acute and convalescent COVID-19 were sourced from the United States, Italy and Spain. From T cells, B-cell-depleted T cells, or PBMCs came the material, which was cDNA or gDNA.

Original data processing: Reference gene primer amplification in the assay estimated nucleated cell counts. Profiled with immunoSEQ multiplex PCR; TCRdb holds only in-frame clones, not every one. V, J and clone size are taken as reported in that table, and D and trimming were inferred from the DNA itself. Among around 300,000 clones listed, 80% to 90% were seen once. Only one count was recorded for this clone. Trimming left V 2 bases short and J 1 base short, with 13 bases between. CDR1 is SGHRS, CDR2 YFSETQ, per germline. The CDR3 consists of 16 residues. This clonotype was sampled from a man under 40 who had recovered from COVID-19. This chain joins TRBV5-1 and TRBJ2-1; D not certain. Sequencing input: PBMCs or T cells enriched from blood (not recorded which). CDR3 sequence: CASSLAPTGSYNEQFF. The DNA of the CDR3 is TGCGCCAGCAGCTTAGCCCCCACGGGTTCCTACAATGAGCAGTTCTTC.